A selection of T cell receptor beta chains follows, all from one sample in a study of cytomegalovirus exposure and HLA in healthy donors. Sequenced by immunoSEQ multiplex PCR; TCRdb stores in-frame clones only, minus some. The repertoire holds 170,000 or so clones, approximately 88% seen once, with about 0.37% in the top ten. The sample was PBMCs. The receptors were sampled from a boy aged 2 to 10 in good health and CMV-seronegative. The CDR3 runs from the conserved cysteine through the conserved F or W. The order of the fields is clone size, CDR3 length, D gene, J gene, V gene, CDR3 DNA, CDR3 protein. D genes are given only for firm matches. Clone sizes are given selectively: once, few, many, or a class where the clone is expanded.

-,17,-,TRBJ2-7,TRBV4-1,TGCGCCAGCAGCCAAGCTTTCCCCCTTCCAGTAACCTACGAGCAGTACTTC,CASSQAFPLPVTYEQYF
-,15,TRBD1,TRBJ1-4,TRBV4-1,TGCGCCAGCAGCCAAGAAGGACAGGGGCAGGAAAAACTGTTTTTT,CASSQEGQGQEKLFF
-,14,-,TRBJ1-2,TRBV4-1,TGCGCCAGCAGCCAAGAGGACACCCAAAATGGCTACACCTTC,CASSQEDTQNGYTF
-,17,TRBD2,TRBJ2-7,TRBV7-3,TGTGCCAGCAGCCTACGAGGACTAGCGGGAGCGTCCTACGAGCAGTACTTC,CASSLRGLAGASYEQYF
-,13,-,TRBJ2-1,TRBV19,TGTGCCAGTAGTATAGGACTTTACAATGAGCAGTTCTTC,CASSIGLYNEQFF
-,14,-,TRBJ1-1,TRBV2,TGTGCCAGCAGACGGGCCGAGGGGGACACTGAAGCTTTCTTT,CASRRAEGDTEAFF
-,17,TRBD2,TRBJ2-7,TRBV9,TGTGCCAGCAGCCATACTACGGGACTAGCGGGAGTGGACGAGCAGTACTTC,CASSHTTGLAGVDEQYF
once,15,TRBD1,TRBJ2-1,TRBV27,TGTGCCAGCAAACTAACCGACAGGGGGCTGTGTGAGCAGTTCTTC,CASKLTDRGLCEQFF
-,12,-,TRBJ1-5,TRBV6-5,TGTGCCAGTCACTGGGGGCCTCAGCCCCAGCATTTT,CASHWGPQPQHF
once,15,TRBD1,TRBJ1-2,TRBV19,TGTGCCAGTAGTCAGCCGGGACAGGTGGACTATGGCTACACCTTC,CASSQPGQVDYGYTF
-,16,-,TRBJ2-4,TRBV14,TGTGCCAGCAGCCACCCAGGGAGGGGGGCCAAAAACATTCAGTACTTC,CASSHPGRGAKNIQYF
-,14,-,TRBJ2-3,TRBV19,TGTGCCAGTAGTATCGGCAGGGTTGAAGATACGCAGTATTTT,CASSIGRVEDTQYF
-,14,-,TRBJ2-5,TRBV7-3,TGTGCCAGCAGCCCATTTGGCAGTCAAGAGACCCAGTACTTC,CASSPFGSQETQYF
-,14,TRBD1,TRBJ2-1,TRBV29-1,TGCAGCGTTGATAGGACAGGGTCCCCCAATGAGCAGTTCTTC,CSVDRTGSPNEQFF
-,16,-,TRBJ1-3,TRBV19,TGTGCCAGTAGTTTCAGGGGCGCCTTCTCTGGAAACACCATATATTTT,CASSFRGAFSGNTIYF
-,14,-,TRBJ2-4,TRBV7-9,TGTGCCAGCAGCCAGACCGGGGCCAAAAACATTCAGTACTTC,CASSQTGAKNIQYF
-,14,TRBD2,TRBJ2-1,TRBV30,TGTGCCTGGAGGCTAGCGGGAGGGAGCAATGAGCAGTTCTTC,CAWRLAGGSNEQFF
-,14,-,TRBJ2-7,TRBV6-1,TGCGCCAGCAGTGCCTGGAGCCCCCACTACGAGCAGTACTTC,CASSAWSPHYEQYF
few,15,-,TRBJ2-3,TRBV6-1,TGTGCCAGCAGTGACCTAGGGCAGGGGTCAGATACGCAGTATTTT,CASSDLGQGSDTQYF
-,16,-,TRBJ2-2,TRBV4-2,TGTGCCAGCAGCCAAGAGCCAGGCATGAACACCGGGGAGCTGTTTTTT,CASSQEPGMNTGELFF
-,13,-,TRBJ1-1,TRBV28,TGTGCCAGCATTCTAATCGGGGGGAGGCAAGCTTTCTTT,CASILIGGRQAFF
-,14,-,TRBJ2-7,TRBV6-1,TGTGCCAGCAGTGCAGAGGGTGGGAACTACGAGCAGTACTTC,CASSAEGGNYEQYF
-,15,TRBD2,TRBJ2-7,TRBV15,TGTGCCACCAGCAGAGAGACTAGCGGCTTGTACGAGCAGTACTTC,CATSRETSGLYEQYF
-,12,TRBD1,TRBJ2-1,TRBV28,TGTGCCAGCAGTACCGAACAGGGGTTGGAGTTCTTC,CASSTEQGLEFF
-,15,TRBD1,TRBJ1-2,TRBV6-1,TGTGCCAGCAGCCCCTCCCCAGGGGGCGAATATGGCTACACCTTC,CASSPSPGGEYGYTF
-,16,-,TRBJ1-1,TRBV7-9,TGTGCCAGCAGCTTATGGTTAGGGCAGGGTGGTACTGAAGCTTTCTTT,CASSLWLGQGGTEAFF
-,15,TRBD1,TRBJ2-3,TRBV30,TGTGCCTGGAGTGTAGGGGACAGATACACAGATACGCAGTATTTT,CAWSVGDRYTDTQYF
-,17,TRBD2,TRBJ2-3,TRBV6-1,TGTGCCAGCAGTGCCCTCCCGGGACTAGCGGGAAAAGATACGCAGTATTTT,CASSALPGLAGKDTQYF
once,16,TRBD1,TRBJ2-7,TRBV4-1,TGCGCCAGCAGCCCCGGCCCCAACCAGGGGGCCTACGAGCAGTACTTC,CASSPGPNQGAYEQYF
-,15,TRBD1,TRBJ1-1,TRBV5-1,TGCGCCAGCAGCTCACAGGGGGGAGTTAACACTGAAGCTTTCTTT,CASSSQGGVNTEAFF
-,16,TRBD1,TRBJ1-5,TRBV2,TGTGCCAGCAGCCTCTGGGGGACAGGGCGCAATCAGCCCCAGCATTTT,CASSLWGTGRNQPQHF
-,14,TRBD2,TRBJ2-7,TRBV11-1,TGTGCCAGCAGCTTAGGCTTGCGGGAGTACGAGCAGTACTTC,CASSLGLREYEQYF
-,14,-,TRBJ2-7,TRBV2,TGTGCCACCCGCTTGTCTCGGACAGTTTACGAGCAGTACTTC,CATRLSRTVYEQYF
-,15,TRBD2,TRBJ2-1,TRBV19,TGTGCCAGTAGTATGGCAGCGGGAGGGCTAAATGAGCAGTTCTTC,CASSMAAGGLNEQFF
-,15,TRBD2,TRBJ2-7,TRBV6-5,TGTGCCAGCACGCGGGGGGGGCTCGCGGACTACGAGCAGTACTTC,CASTRGGLADYEQYF
-,16,TRBD1,TRBJ1-1,TRBV27,TGTGCCAGCAGTTTATCTTCGGGCAGGGGGCGCACTGAAGCTTTCTTT,CASSLSSGRGRTEAFF
-,15,TRBD2,TRBJ2-7,TRBV19,TGTGCCAGTAGTCGACTAGCGGGAGGAGACTACGAGCAGTACTTC,CASSRLAGGDYEQYF
-,14,TRBD2,TRBJ2-1,TRBV5-1,TGCGCCAGCAGCTTGGAGGCGGGAGTACGCGAGCAGTTCTTC,CASSLEAGVREQFF
few,13,-,TRBJ1-1,TRBV19,TGTGCCAGTAGTATAGATCACGCAGGGCGGGCTTTCTTT,CASSIDHAGRAFF
-,16,TRBD1,TRBJ2-1,TRBV19,TGTGCCAGTAGTCCCCGGGACAGGAGGGGCTACAATGAGCAGTTCTTC,CASSPRDRRGYNEQFF
once,13,-,TRBJ1-2,TRBV30,TGTGCCTGGAGTGGTACCGGGAACTATGGCTACACCTTC,CAWSGTGNYGYTF
once,19,TRBD2,TRBJ2-1,TRBV13,TGTGCCAGCAGTCCATGGACTAGCGGGAGGCCCAGCTCCTACAATGAGCAGTTCTTC,CASSPWTSGRPSSYNEQFF
once,12,-,TRBJ2-7,TRBV28,TGTGCCAGCAGACTAGCTACCGGCGAGCAGTACTTC,CASRLATGEQYF
-,16,TRBD1,TRBJ1-4,TRBV5-6,TGTGCCAGCAGCACCGGACAGGGGAAATCTATCGAAGAGCTGTTTTTT,CASSTGQGKSIEELFF
-,14,-,TRBJ2-1,TRBV7-2,TGTGCCAGCAGCTTAAGTGTCGGGGTTGGAGAGCAGTTCTTC,CASSLSVGVGEQFF
-,14,-,TRBJ1-1,TRBV28,TGTGCCAGCAGTTTCTTGGCCGTGAACACTGAAGCTTTCTTT,CASSFLAVNTEAFF
-,15,TRBD1,TRBJ1-2,TRBV6-5,TGTGCCAGCAGTTACAGGACAGGGGAGAGCTATGGCTACACCTTC,CASSYRTGESYGYTF
-,17,-,TRBJ2-1,TRBV19,TGTGCCAGTAGTCACAGCTACGGGGACACTACCTACAATGAGCAGTTCTTC,CASSHSYGDTTYNEQFF
-,15,-,TRBJ2-5,TRBV6-5,TGTGCCAGCAGTTACGGGGGCGGGTCACAAGAGACCCAGTACTTC,CASSYGGGSQETQYF
-,16,-,TRBJ1-1,TRBV29-1,TGCAGCGTTCCGGGAAGCCCTATCGCTACTAACACTGAAGCTTTCTTT,CSVPGSPIATNTEAFF
-,16,TRBD2,TRBJ2-5,TRBV25-1,TGTGCCAGCAGTCTCGAGGGGCCTAGCGGGAAAGAGACCCAGTACTTC,CASSLEGPSGKETQYF
-,15,-,TRBJ1-1,TRBV11-2,TGTGCCAGCAGCTTACTGACTATGATGGGGACTGAAGCTTTCTTT,CASSLLTMMGTEAFF